This TCR beta chain was observed in a study of lymphopenia after photon versus proton radiotherapy. The study, taken as a whole, reports: Better survival with proton therapy was suggested as possible, not demonstrated.

Sequencing was performed with immunoSEQ multiplex PCR; in TCRdb, only in-frame clones are kept and a portion is missing. The sample has around 42,000 clones, about 85% seen once. Germline CDR1 and CDR2: SGDLS and YYNGEE. The CDR3 totals 14 residues. The V end was cut by 0 bases, the J end by 3 bases, with 9 bases between. Regarding this clone: As yet, its antigen is unknown.

The chain carries TRBV9 and TRBJ2-5, with D perhaps matching TRBD1 or TRBD2 (5 bases each). Source: peripheral blood, taken from a patient treated with photon-based radiotherapy. The source of this sequence is a man between 35 and 55 years old with gastric cancer. The chain's CDR3 is CASSVDVGEETQYF. CDR3 DNA: TGTGCCAGCAGCGTAGATGTGGGGGAAGAGACCCAGTACTTC.